Ten or more counts support the clone carrying this TCR beta chain. MiXCR, applied by TCRdb to the 5' RACE reads, yields one record per CDR3 protein. The sample lists about 80,000 distinct CDR3 sequences, 4.5% to 7.5% occurring once. This sample was included in a study of neurological immune-mediated disorders. Specified time point: longitudinal time-point 2. CDR1 and CDR2 (germline): DFQATT, SNEGSKA (reference sequence). The CDR3 spans 13 residues. Trimming took 0 bases from V and 8 from J, leaving 13 bases between them. The clonotype comes from a woman aged 60-75 years with multiple sclerosis. Material: PBMCs. The V gene is TRBV20-1, the J gene TRBJ1-2; D unclear. In DNA form, the CDR3 reads TGCAGTGCTAGAGAAGACACGGCGATGGGCTACACCTTC. It yields the protein CSAREDTAMGYTF.